A selection of T cell receptor beta chains follows, all from one sample in a study of control samples from healthy donors and cancer patients. Sequencing used immunoSEQ multiplex PCR; TCRdb keeps in-frame clones, though not all of them. The sample shows 70,000 to 100,000 clones, roughly 90% of them seen only once. The sequenced sample was PBMCs. These receptors were obtained from a woman in her sixties with head and neck cancer. Each CDR3 is given with its conserved first and last residue. Each record gives: V gene, J gene, clone size, D gene, CDR3 length, CDR3 DNA, CDR3 protein. D genes are given only for firm matches. Clone sizes are given selectively: once, few, many, or a class where the clone is expanded.

v_call: TRBV6-5; j_call: TRBJ1-1; clone_size: NA; d_call: TRBD1; cdr3_length: 14; cdr3_nt: TGTGCCAGCCGACAGGGGGCTGTAAACACTGAAGCTTTCTTT; cdr3_aa: CASRQGAVNTEAFF
v_call: TRBV3-1/TRBV3-2; j_call: TRBJ2-3; clone_size: once; d_call: NA; cdr3_length: 17; cdr3_nt: TGTGCCAGCAGCAAAAAATATCTCATTTGTCTGCAAGATACGCAGTATTTT; cdr3_aa: CASSKKYLICLQDTQYF
v_call: TRBV7-9; j_call: TRBJ1-2; clone_size: NA; d_call: NA; cdr3_length: 14; cdr3_nt: TGTGCCAGCAGGCCTACCGGGGGGACCCATGGCTACACCTTC; cdr3_aa: CASRPTGGTHGYTF
v_call: TRBV7-2; j_call: TRBJ1-5; clone_size: NA; d_call: TRBD1; cdr3_length: 17; cdr3_nt: TGTGCCAGCAGCTTAGGCTCAGACAGGGGGCGATCTCAGCCCCAGCATTTT; cdr3_aa: CASSLGSDRGRSQPQHF
v_call: TRBV12-5; j_call: TRBJ1-4; clone_size: NA; d_call: NA; cdr3_length: 18; cdr3_nt: TGTGCTAGTGGTTTGGTACGGGGGCTGGGGGGAGAGAATGAAAAACTGTTTTTT; cdr3_aa: CASGLVRGLGGENEKLFF
v_call: TRBV12-3/TRBV12-4; j_call: TRBJ2-7; clone_size: NA; d_call: NA; cdr3_length: 11; cdr3_nt: TGTGCCAGCAGTGCATATGCCGAGCAGTACTTC; cdr3_aa: CASSAYAEQYF
v_call: TRBV30; j_call: TRBJ1-2; clone_size: once; d_call: TRBD1; cdr3_length: 13; cdr3_nt: TGTGCCTGCAAGCCACAGGACAGGCGGGCCTACACCTTC; cdr3_aa: CACKPQDRRAYTF
v_call: TRBV29-1; j_call: TRBJ2-7; clone_size: NA; d_call: TRBD1; cdr3_length: 14; cdr3_nt: TGCAGCGCTCGGACAGGGGGCGAATCCAACGAGCAGTACTTC; cdr3_aa: CSARTGGESNEQYF
v_call: TRBV5-1; j_call: TRBJ2-3; clone_size: once; d_call: TRBD2; cdr3_length: 16; cdr3_nt: TGCGCCAGCAGCTTGGCCGTGACTAGCGTAGCAGATACGCAGTATTTT; cdr3_aa: CASSLAVTSVADTQYF
v_call: TRBV28; j_call: TRBJ1-2; clone_size: NA; d_call: TRBD1; cdr3_length: 16; cdr3_nt: TGTGCCAGCAGTTACTCGACAGGGGGCGCGAACTATGGCTACACCTTC; cdr3_aa: CASSYSTGGANYGYTF
v_call: TRBV6-5; j_call: TRBJ1-5; clone_size: NA; d_call: NA; cdr3_length: 15; cdr3_nt: TGTGCCAGCAGACGACAGAGAAATAGCAATCAGCCCCAGCATTTT; cdr3_aa: CASRRQRNSNQPQHF
v_call: TRBV18; j_call: TRBJ2-1; clone_size: NA; d_call: NA; cdr3_length: 15; cdr3_nt: TGTGCCAGCTCACCCCGGCACGAGGTCGGGGTTGCGCAGTTCTTC; cdr3_aa: CASSPRHEVGVAQFF
v_call: TRBV30; j_call: TRBJ1-3; clone_size: NA; d_call: TRBD1; cdr3_length: 19; cdr3_nt: TGTGCCTGGAGTCTACAGGGGGCTGACTTACTGAGCTCTGGAAACACCATATATTTT; cdr3_aa: CAWSLQGADLLSSGNTIYF
v_call: TRBV11-2; j_call: TRBJ2-1; clone_size: NA; d_call: NA; cdr3_length: 14; cdr3_nt: TGTGCCAGCAGCTGGCAGGGCCCCTACAATGAGCAGTTCTTC; cdr3_aa: CASSWQGPYNEQFF
v_call: TRBV5-4; j_call: TRBJ2-1; clone_size: NA; d_call: NA; cdr3_length: 13; cdr3_nt: TGTGCCAGCACCAAAGACCTATACAATGAGCAGTTCTTC; cdr3_aa: CASTKDLYNEQFF
v_call: TRBV6-5; j_call: TRBJ1-6; clone_size: few; d_call: NA; cdr3_length: 15; cdr3_nt: TGTGCCAGCAGTTACGACGGGACTCTTAATTCACCCCTCCACTTT; cdr3_aa: CASSYDGTLNSPLHF
v_call: TRBV21-1; j_call: TRBJ1-5; clone_size: NA; d_call: NA; cdr3_length: 15; cdr3_nt: TGTGCCAGCACCCCCCATAGATTTAGCAATCAGCCCCAGCATTTT; cdr3_aa: CASTPHRFSNQPQHF
v_call: TRBV7-7; j_call: TRBJ2-1; clone_size: NA; d_call: NA; cdr3_length: 15; cdr3_nt: TGTGCTAGCAGCCTTAGGCTACAACAGGGCAGCGAGCAGTTCTTC; cdr3_aa: CASSLRLQQGSEQFF
v_call: TRBV5-4; j_call: TRBJ2-7; clone_size: NA; d_call: NA; cdr3_length: 14; cdr3_nt: TGTGCCAGCAGTACGGGAGTTGCTGCGTACGAGCAGTACTTC; cdr3_aa: CASSTGVAAYEQYF
v_call: TRBV7-2; j_call: TRBJ2-3; clone_size: NA; d_call: TRBD2; cdr3_length: 16; cdr3_nt: TGTGCCAGCAGCACGCGACTAGCGGGAAACACAGATACGCAGTATTTT; cdr3_aa: CASSTRLAGNTDTQYF
v_call: TRBV2; j_call: TRBJ2-1; clone_size: NA; d_call: NA; cdr3_length: 11; cdr3_nt: TGTGCCAGCCGTCGATACAATGAGCAGTTCTTC; cdr3_aa: CASRRYNEQFF
v_call: TRBV18; j_call: TRBJ2-2; clone_size: NA; d_call: TRBD2; cdr3_length: 17; cdr3_nt: TGTGCCAGCTCACAAGGACTAGCGGGGAGCGGTACCGGGGAGCTGTTTTTT; cdr3_aa: CASSQGLAGSGTGELFF
v_call: TRBV3-1/TRBV3-2; j_call: TRBJ1-1; clone_size: NA; d_call: NA; cdr3_length: 13; cdr3_nt: TGTGCCAGCAGCCTGGGGGAGTACACTGAAGCTTTCTTT; cdr3_aa: CASSLGEYTEAFF
v_call: TRBV7-9; j_call: TRBJ1-1; clone_size: NA; d_call: NA; cdr3_length: 13; cdr3_nt: TGTGCCAGCAGCTTTTGGGGGGTGAATGAAGCTTTCTTT; cdr3_aa: CASSFWGVNEAFF
v_call: TRBV10-2; j_call: TRBJ2-7; clone_size: NA; d_call: NA; cdr3_length: 14; cdr3_nt: TGCGCCAGCACTCCCGGGACGTCCGCCTACGAGCAGTACTTC; cdr3_aa: CASTPGTSAYEQYF
v_call: TRBV29-1; j_call: TRBJ2-7; clone_size: NA; d_call: TRBD2; cdr3_length: 12; cdr3_nt: TGCAGCGCATCACCGGGGGGCTACGAGCAGTACTTC; cdr3_aa: CSASPGGYEQYF
v_call: TRBV30; j_call: TRBJ1-4; clone_size: NA; d_call: NA; cdr3_length: 12; cdr3_nt: TGTGCCTGGAGTCAAAGAGGTGAAAAACTGTTTTTT; cdr3_aa: CAWSQRGEKLFF
v_call: TRBV29-1; j_call: TRBJ2-7; clone_size: NA; d_call: TRBD2; cdr3_length: 15; cdr3_nt: TGCAGCGTGAGTGTAGCGGGAGGGCCGGGGTACGAGCAGTACTTC; cdr3_aa: CSVSVAGGPGYEQYF
v_call: TRBV29-1; j_call: TRBJ2-5; clone_size: NA; d_call: NA; cdr3_length: 15; cdr3_nt: TGCAGCGTTGACCCGCACTTACGAACGGGCGAGACCCAGTACTTC; cdr3_aa: CSVDPHLRTGETQYF
v_call: TRBV7-2; j_call: TRBJ2-7; clone_size: NA; d_call: NA; cdr3_length: 14; cdr3_nt: TGTGCCAGCAGCTTAGATGCCTTAACCTACGAGCAGTACTTC; cdr3_aa: CASSLDALTYEQYF
v_call: TRBV19; j_call: TRBJ1-1; clone_size: NA; d_call: NA; cdr3_length: 13; cdr3_nt: TGTGCCAGTAGTTTCAGTCTGAACACTGAAGCTTTCTTT; cdr3_aa: CASSFSLNTEAFF
v_call: TRBV5-1; j_call: TRBJ2-1; clone_size: NA; d_call: TRBD1; cdr3_length: 16; cdr3_nt: TGCGCCAGCAGCTTGAATGCGGGACAGGGATTGAATGAGCAGTTCTTC; cdr3_aa: CASSLNAGQGLNEQFF
v_call: TRBV7-2; j_call: TRBJ2-5; clone_size: NA; d_call: NA; cdr3_length: 14; cdr3_nt: TGTGCCAGCAGCTTAGCGGGTAGCTTGCAGACCCAGTACTTC; cdr3_aa: CASSLAGSLQTQYF
v_call: TRBV10-2; j_call: TRBJ2-4; clone_size: NA; d_call: TRBD2; cdr3_length: 16; cdr3_nt: TGCGCCAGCAGTCTAGGACTAGCGGGAGCCAAAAACATTCAGTACTTC; cdr3_aa: CASSLGLAGAKNIQYF
v_call: TRBV14; j_call: TRBJ2-3; clone_size: NA; d_call: TRBD2; cdr3_length: 19; cdr3_nt: TGTGCCAGCAGCCAAGCCGGGACTAGCGGGAGGCTTTCCTCCGATACGCAGTATTTT; cdr3_aa: CASSQAGTSGRLSSDTQYF
v_call: TRBV15; j_call: TRBJ1-3; clone_size: NA; d_call: NA; cdr3_length: 16; cdr3_nt: TGTGCCACCAGCAGAGATCAGGGAAAAGGTGGAAACACCATATATTTT; cdr3_aa: CATSRDQGKGGNTIYF
v_call: TRBV19; j_call: TRBJ2-3; clone_size: NA; d_call: NA; cdr3_length: 16; cdr3_nt: TGTGCCAGTAGAATCACCGGGACTGGGCCCACAGATACGCAGTATTTT; cdr3_aa: CASRITGTGPTDTQYF
v_call: TRBV30; j_call: TRBJ2-7; clone_size: NA; d_call: NA; cdr3_length: 14; cdr3_nt: TGTGCCTGGAGGCGCGCAGGGGGGTCCTACGAGCAGTACTTC; cdr3_aa: CAWRRAGGSYEQYF
v_call: TRBV30; j_call: TRBJ1-2; clone_size: NA; d_call: NA; cdr3_length: 11; cdr3_nt: TGTGCCTGGACCCCAGGGTATGGCTACACCTTC; cdr3_aa: CAWTPGYGYTF